Shown below are 2 T cell receptor beta chains from a single sample sequenced in a study of T-cell memory formation after mild COVID-19. Via MiXCR, TCRdb re-called the 5' RACE reads, giving one row per CDR3 protein. This repertoire shows over 500,000 distinct CDR3 sequences, approximately 15% found once; its top ten account for roughly 7.7%. Sequencing input: PBMCs or a T cell subset sorted from them (not recorded which). These receptors all come from an adult woman who had mild COVID-19 (a few samples of this study predate the infection). Cell type and time point are not known.

As DNA, the CDR3 is TGTGCCAGCAGGAGGCTGGAGCAGGGAGCCAACAATGAGCAGTTCTTC. This translates into CASRRLEQGANNEQFF. The genes are TRBV2 and TRBJ2-1; D may be TRBD1 or TRBD2 (5 bases each). Germline V gene sequence: CDR1 SNHLY, CDR2 FYNNEI. This CDR3 comprises 16 residues. V was pared by 6 bases and J by 5 bases, with 20 bases between. Drawing the rest from reference TRBV2 and TRBJ2-1, the complete variable domain is EPEVTQTPSHQVTQMGQEVILRCVPISNHLYFYWYRQILGQKVEFLVSFYNNEISEKSEIFDDQFSVERPDGSNFTLKIRSTKLEDSAMYFCASRRLEQGANNEQFFGPGTRLTVL.

In its sample, this clonotype was seen a few times. The chain carries TRBV5-1 and TRBJ2-1, with 7 positions matching TRBD2. Germline V gene data show CDR1 as SGHRS and CDR2 as YFSETQ. The V segment lost 5 bases and the J segment 0 bases; nucleotides outside the gene matches: 8. The CDR3 totals 16 residues. CDR3 nucleotide sequence: TGCGCCAGCAGGATTAGCGGGCTGCCCTCCTACAATGAGCAGTTCTTC. Protein product: CASRISGLPSYNEQFF.